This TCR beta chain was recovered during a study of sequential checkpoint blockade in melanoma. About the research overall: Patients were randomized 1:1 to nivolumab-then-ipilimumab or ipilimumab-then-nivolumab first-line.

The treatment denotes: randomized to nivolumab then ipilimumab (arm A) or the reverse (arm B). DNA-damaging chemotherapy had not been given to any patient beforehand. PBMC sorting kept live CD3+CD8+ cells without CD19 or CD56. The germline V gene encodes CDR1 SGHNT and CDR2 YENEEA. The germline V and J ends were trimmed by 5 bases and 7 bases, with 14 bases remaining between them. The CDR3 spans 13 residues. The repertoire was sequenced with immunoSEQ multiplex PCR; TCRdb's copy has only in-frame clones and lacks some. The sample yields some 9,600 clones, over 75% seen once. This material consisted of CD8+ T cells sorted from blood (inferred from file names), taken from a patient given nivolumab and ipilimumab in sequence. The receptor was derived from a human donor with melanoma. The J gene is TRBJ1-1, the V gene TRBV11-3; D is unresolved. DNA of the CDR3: TGTGCCAGCAGCCAAACTGGCACAGTTGAAGCTTTCTTT. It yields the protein CASSQTGTVEAFF.